One sample yielded the 8 T cell receptor beta chains listed below, sequenced in a study of Ad26.COV2.S vaccination and SARS-CoV-2 variants. The assay was immunoSEQ multiplex PCR, and TCRdb's table has in-frame clones only and misses some. Counted here are around 300,000 clones, approximately 86% occurring once; the ten biggest clones make up around 11%. As for treatment: about 20 received Ad26.COV2.S at low or high dose, single or two shots; roughly five received placebo; per-sample allocation not given. Repertoires come from day 63 after the first vaccine or placebo injection. Sequencing used peripheral blood, obtained in a trial of Ad26.COV2.S vaccine versus placebo. These receptors were taken from a person between 18 and 65 years old who received the Ad26.COV2.S COVID-19 vaccine or a placebo.

The CDR3 loop is CASSEAGRVGGYTF. The CDR3 nucleotides are TGTGCCAGCAGTGAAGCGGGCAGGGTAGGTGGCTACACCTTC. This chain uses TRBV6-1 with TRBJ1-2, with D maybe TRBD1 (5 bases). Trimming removed 0 bases from V and 7 bases from J, with 12 bases in between. This CDR3 has 14 residues. Germline loops: CDR1 MNHNS, CDR2 SASEGT.

This chain connects TRBV7-9 to TRBJ1-2; possibly TRBD1 for D (6 bases). The germline V and J ends were trimmed by 1 base and 3 bases, with 15 bases remaining between them. Per the germline V gene, CDR1 is SEHNR and CDR2 is FQNEAQ (reference sequence). This CDR3 contains 16 residues. CDR3 in DNA: TGTGCCAGCAGCTTAGGGACAGCCACATCGCACTATGGCTACACCTTC. Protein: CASSLGTATSHYGYTF.

This clone is judged medium-sized. This chain connects TRBV4-3 to TRBJ1-6, with 8 nucleotides matching TRBD1. CDR1 LGHNA and CDR2 YSLEER come from the germline V gene. This CDR3 contains 18 residues. Trimming took 0 bases from V and 9 from J; bases not matched to a gene: 13. CDR3 loop: CASSQDYPGGTASSPLHF. The DNA of the CDR3 is TGCGCCAGCAGCCAAGATTACCCAGGGGGCACGGCGAGTTCACCCCTCCACTTT.

CDR3 sequence (DNA): TGTGCCAGCAGCCCAGAGGGGGGGCCTTCCTACGAGCAGTACTTC. This translates into CASSPEGGPSYEQYF. The chain joins TRBV7-7 to TRBJ2-7; TRBD2 is a possible D gene (7 bases). Trimming shortened V by 5 bases and J by 1 base, and 15 bases separated the two germline ends. CDR1 is SSHAT, CDR2 FNYEAQ, per germline (reference sequence). The CDR3 contains 15 residues.

The chain combines TRBV7-9 with TRBJ2-1; D is undetermined. V was pared by 1 base and J by 5 bases, with 9 bases between. CDR3 length equals 14 residues. CDR1 and CDR2 (germline): SEHNR, FQNEAQ (reference sequence). CDR3 coding DNA: TGTGCCAGCAGCTTAGTCCTAGGGAACAATGAGCAGTTCTTC. It encodes CASSLVLGNNEQFF.

V and J are TRBV28 and TRBJ1-5; TRBD1 might be the D (6 bases). The length of the CDR3 is 15 residues. Germline loops: CDR1 MDHEN, CDR2 SYDVKM. Between the trimmed V and J ends, which lost 6 bases and 2 bases, there was a span of 14 bases. Here the CDR3 DNA reads TGTGCCAGCAGCAACTCGGACAGTCGCAATCAGCCCCAGCATTTT. Amino acids: CASSNSDSRNQPQHF.

The J gene is TRBJ1-4, the V gene TRBV27; maybe TRBD1 (6 bases). The CDR3 covers 17 residues. Germline V gene lookup returns CDR1 MNHEY and CDR2 SMNVEV (reference sequence). The V end was cut by 3 bases, the J end by 6 bases, with 20 bases between. CDR3 DNA sequence: TGTGCCAGCAGTTTCTCCCCTCATGGGGGCCGGGATGAAAAACTGTTTTTT. The encoded protein is CASSFSPHGGRDEKLFF.

The chain carries TRBV7-8 and TRBJ1-1; no firm D call. Germline CDR1 reads SGHVS; CDR2 reads FQNEAQ. This CDR3 comprises 16 residues. Trimming removed 3 bases at V and 1 base at J, with 15 bases between. The CDR3 loop is CASSFSKASRNTEAFF. Written as DNA, the CDR3 is TGTGCCAGCAGCTTTTCAAAGGCCTCGAGGAACACTGAAGCTTTCTTT.